This T cell receptor beta chain was observed in a study of blood T cell repertoires in COVID-19. Overall study: Whether acute or convalescent, the COVID-19 samples came from the United States, Italy and Spain. PBMCs, B-cell-depleted T cells, or T cells provided the cDNA or gDNA that made up the material.

Under the authors' procedure: The assay estimated nucleated cells by amplifying reference gene primers. Some clones are missing from TCRdb's copy, which holds only in-frame ones; the method was immunoSEQ multiplex PCR. For V, J and clone size, that table is used; D and trimming come from the DNA. The sample carries over 200,000 clones, about nine tenths recorded once. This clone was picked up a small number of times. CDR1 is SQVTM, CDR2 ANQGSEA, per germline. The CDR3 loop spans 12 amino acids. The V gene lost 6 bases and the J gene lost 5 bases, with 14 bases spanning the gap. The origin of this receptor is a woman aged 55 to 70 with acute or convalescent COVID-19. Sequenced material: peripheral blood. This chain connects TRBV29-1 to TRBJ2-7; TRBD1 is a possible D gene (5 bases). CDR3 sequence reads: CSVIRGSNEQYF. CDR3 nucleotide sequence: TGCAGCGTGATTAGGGGTTCCAACGAGCAGTACTTC.